The source of this T cell receptor beta chain is a study of CD8 T cells in Susac syndrome. TCR beta sequencing was performed on blood CD8+ and CD4+ T cells. A quantity of about 0.5 to 1 ug RNA underwent reverse transcription using random hexamers. Using its own MiXCR run on the immunoSEQ multiplex PCR reads, TCRdb lists one record per CDR3 protein. The table shows tens of thousands of distinct CDR3 sequences, with around 94% occurring only once. The V end lost 4 bases, the J end lost 7 bases, and 8 bases lay between the germline ends. The CDR3 is made up of 13 amino acids. The germline CDR1 and CDR2 sequences are MNHEY and SMNVEV (reference sequence).

Sequencing input: CD4+ T cells from PBMCs. The V and J genes are TRBV27 and TRBJ1-6; D is unresolved. This TCR derives from a human donor with Susac syndrome. The DNA for the CDR3 is TGTGCCAGCAGTTCCCTCGGGAATTCACCCCTCCACTTT. This encodes CASSSLGNSPLHF.